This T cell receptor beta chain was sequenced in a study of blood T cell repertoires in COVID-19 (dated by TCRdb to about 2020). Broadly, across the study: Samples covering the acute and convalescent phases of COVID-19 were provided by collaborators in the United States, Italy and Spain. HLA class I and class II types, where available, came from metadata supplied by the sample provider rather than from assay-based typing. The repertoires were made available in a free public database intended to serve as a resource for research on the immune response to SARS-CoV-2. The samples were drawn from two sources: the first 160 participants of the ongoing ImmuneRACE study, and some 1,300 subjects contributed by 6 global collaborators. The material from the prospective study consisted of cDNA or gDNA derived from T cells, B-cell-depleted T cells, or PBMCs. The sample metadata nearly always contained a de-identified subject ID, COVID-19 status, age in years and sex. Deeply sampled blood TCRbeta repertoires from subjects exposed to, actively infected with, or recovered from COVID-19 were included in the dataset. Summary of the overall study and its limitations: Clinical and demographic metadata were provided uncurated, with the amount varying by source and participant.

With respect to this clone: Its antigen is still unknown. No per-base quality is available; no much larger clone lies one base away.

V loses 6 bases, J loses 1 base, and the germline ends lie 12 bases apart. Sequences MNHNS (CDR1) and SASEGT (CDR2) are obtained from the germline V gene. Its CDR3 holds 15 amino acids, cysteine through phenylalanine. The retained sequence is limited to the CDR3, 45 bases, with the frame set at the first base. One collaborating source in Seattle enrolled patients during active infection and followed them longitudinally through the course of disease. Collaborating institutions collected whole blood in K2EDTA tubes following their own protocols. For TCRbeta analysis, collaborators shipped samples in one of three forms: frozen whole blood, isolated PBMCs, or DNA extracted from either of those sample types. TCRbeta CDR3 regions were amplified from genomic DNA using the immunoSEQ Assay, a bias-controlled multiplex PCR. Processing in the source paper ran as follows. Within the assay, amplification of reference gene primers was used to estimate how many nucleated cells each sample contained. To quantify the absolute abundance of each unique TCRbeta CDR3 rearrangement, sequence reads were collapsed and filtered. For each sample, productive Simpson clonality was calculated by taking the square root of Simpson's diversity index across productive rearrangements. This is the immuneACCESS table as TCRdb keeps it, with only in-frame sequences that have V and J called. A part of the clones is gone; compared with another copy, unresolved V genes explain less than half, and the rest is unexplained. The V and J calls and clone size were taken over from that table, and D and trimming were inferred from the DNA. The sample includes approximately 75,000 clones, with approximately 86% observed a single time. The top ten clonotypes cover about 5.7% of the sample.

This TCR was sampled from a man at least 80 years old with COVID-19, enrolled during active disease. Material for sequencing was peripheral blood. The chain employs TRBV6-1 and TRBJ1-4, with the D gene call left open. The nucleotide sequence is TGTGCCAGCAGCCGTGCGCGTTTAACTAATGAAAAACTGTTTTTT. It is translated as CASSRARLTNEKLFF.